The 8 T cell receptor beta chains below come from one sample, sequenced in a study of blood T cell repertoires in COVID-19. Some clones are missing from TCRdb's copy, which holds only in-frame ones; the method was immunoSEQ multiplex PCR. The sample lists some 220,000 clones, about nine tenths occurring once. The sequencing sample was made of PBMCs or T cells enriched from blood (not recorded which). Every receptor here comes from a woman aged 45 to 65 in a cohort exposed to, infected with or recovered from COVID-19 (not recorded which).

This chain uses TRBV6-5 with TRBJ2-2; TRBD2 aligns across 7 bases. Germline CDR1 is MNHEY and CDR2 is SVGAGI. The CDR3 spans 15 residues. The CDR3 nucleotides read TGTGCTACGAGGTCGGGGGGATCGAACACCGGGGAGCTGTTTTTT. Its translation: CATRSGGSNTGELFF.

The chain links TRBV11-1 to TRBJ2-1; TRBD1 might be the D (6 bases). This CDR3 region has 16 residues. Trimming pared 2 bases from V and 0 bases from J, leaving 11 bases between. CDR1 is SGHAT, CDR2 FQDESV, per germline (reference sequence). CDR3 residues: CASSLTGTPSYNEQFF. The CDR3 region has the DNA TGTGCCAGCAGCTTAACCGGGACACCCTCCTACAATGAGCAGTTCTTC. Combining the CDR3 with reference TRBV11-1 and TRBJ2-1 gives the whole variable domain EAEVAQSPRYKITEKSQAVAFWCDPISGHATLYWYRQILGQGPELLVQFQDESVVDDSQLPKDRFSAERLKGVDSTLKIQPAELGDSAMYLCASSLTGTPSYNEQFFGPGTRLTVL.

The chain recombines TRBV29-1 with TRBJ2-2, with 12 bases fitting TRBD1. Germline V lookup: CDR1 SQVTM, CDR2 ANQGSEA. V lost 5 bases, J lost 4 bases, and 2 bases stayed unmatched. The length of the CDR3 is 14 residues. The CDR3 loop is CSVRGQGATGELFF. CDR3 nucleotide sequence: TGCAGCGTTCGGGGACAGGGGGCCACCGGGGAGCTGTTTTTT.

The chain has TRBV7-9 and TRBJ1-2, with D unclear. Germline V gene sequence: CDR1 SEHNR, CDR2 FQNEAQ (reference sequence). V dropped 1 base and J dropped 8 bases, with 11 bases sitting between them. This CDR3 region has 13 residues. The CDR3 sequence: CASSLEAREGYTF. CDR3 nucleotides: TGTGCCAGCAGCTTAGAGGCGAGGGAGGGCTACACCTTC.

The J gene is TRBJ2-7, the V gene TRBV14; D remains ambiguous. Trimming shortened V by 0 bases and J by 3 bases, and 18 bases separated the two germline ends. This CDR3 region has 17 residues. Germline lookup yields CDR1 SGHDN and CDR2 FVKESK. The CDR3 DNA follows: TGTGCCAGCAGCCAAGACCCAGGCCGACCGGCCATCTACGAGCAGTACTTC. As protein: CASSQDPGRPAIYEQYF. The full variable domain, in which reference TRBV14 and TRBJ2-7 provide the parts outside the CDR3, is EAGVTQFPSHSVIEKGQTVTLRCDPISGHDNLYWYRRVMGKEIKFLLHFVKESKQDESGMPNNRFLAERTGGTYSTLKVQPAELEDSGVYFCASSQDPGRPAIYEQYFGPGTRLTVT.

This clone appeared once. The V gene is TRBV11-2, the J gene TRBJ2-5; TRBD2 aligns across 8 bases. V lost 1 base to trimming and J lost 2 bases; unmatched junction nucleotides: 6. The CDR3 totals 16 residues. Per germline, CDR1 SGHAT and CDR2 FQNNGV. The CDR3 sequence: CASSLVGGGHQETQYF. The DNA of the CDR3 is TGTGCCAGCAGCTTAGTAGGCGGGGGGCATCAAGAGACCCAGTACTTC.

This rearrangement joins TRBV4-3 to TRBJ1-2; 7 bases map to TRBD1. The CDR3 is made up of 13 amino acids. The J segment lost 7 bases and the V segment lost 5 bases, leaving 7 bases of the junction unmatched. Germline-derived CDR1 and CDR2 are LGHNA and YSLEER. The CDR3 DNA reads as TGCGCCAGCAGCGGGGGACAGCGTCGTGGCTACACCTTC. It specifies CASSGGQRRGYTF.

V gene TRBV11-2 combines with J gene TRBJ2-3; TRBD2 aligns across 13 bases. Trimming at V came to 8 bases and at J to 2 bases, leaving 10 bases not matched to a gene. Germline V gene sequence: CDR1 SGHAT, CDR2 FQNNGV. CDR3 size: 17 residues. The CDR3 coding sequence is TGTGCCAGCTTTCTCGGACTAGCGGGGGCACACACAGATACGCAGTATTTT. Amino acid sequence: CASFLGLAGAHTDTQYF.